Sequencing of this T cell receptor beta chain was carried out in a study of CXCR3-negative and CXCR3-positive naive CD8 T cells. Background on the study: Per-library TRB read counts averaged about 1.5 +/- 0.3 million, adding up to some 150 million in total.

Libraries of TRB cDNA were made by 5' RACE and carried UMIs. TCRdb reprocessed the 5' RACE reads, keeping one entry per CDR3 protein, no DNA. This listing includes some 130,000 distinct CDR3 sequences. The CDR3 covers 13 residues. Germline V gives CDR1 SGHDN, CDR2 FVKESK. The study, taken as a whole, reports: TRB CDR3 hydrophobicity was greater in CXCR3-positive naive cells than in CXCR3-negative naive cells. Naive subsets showed comparable surface CD5, and TCR interaction strength was also inferred from TRB CDR3 physicochemistry.

As regards this clonotype: Its specificity is not known.

The chain has TRBV14 and TRBJ1-4; the D call of TRBD1 rests on TCRdb alone, since no DNA is present to check it. This sequence was found in a human donor in good health. Some clones in this sample may be carry-over from other donors' samples. The sample consisted of naive CXCR3- CD8+ T cells from blood. Specified subset: CD45RO-CCR7+CD27+CD95- naive CD8+ T cells lacking CXCR3 (TNR3-). The CDR3 sequence is CASRYRANEKLFF.